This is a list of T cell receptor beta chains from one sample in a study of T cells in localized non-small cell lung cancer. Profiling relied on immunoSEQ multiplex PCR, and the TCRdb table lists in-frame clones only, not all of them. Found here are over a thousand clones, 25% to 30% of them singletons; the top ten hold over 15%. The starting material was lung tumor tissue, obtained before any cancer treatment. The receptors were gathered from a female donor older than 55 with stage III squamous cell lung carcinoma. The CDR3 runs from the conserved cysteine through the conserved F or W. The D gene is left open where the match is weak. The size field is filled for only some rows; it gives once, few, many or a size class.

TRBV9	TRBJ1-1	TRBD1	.	TGTGCCAGCAGTGACAGGGTGGGGAACACTGAAGCTTTCTTT	CASSDRVGNTEAFF
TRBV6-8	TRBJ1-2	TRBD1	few	TGTGCCAGCAGTTCCGGGACAGTCTATGGCTACACCTTC	CASSSGTVYGYTF
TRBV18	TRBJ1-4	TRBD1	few	TGTGCCAGCTCACTACAGGGGTCAGATAATGAAAAACTGTTTTTT	CASSLQGSDNEKLFF
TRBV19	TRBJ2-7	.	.	TGTGCCAGTAGCTATTCGGGAGCGGGCCAATGGGAGCAGTACTTC	CASSYSGAGQWEQYF
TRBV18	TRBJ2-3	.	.	TGTGCCAGCTCACCACTTTCTCGCTCACAGAAGAACACAGATACGCAGTATTTT	CASSPLSRSQKNTDTQYF
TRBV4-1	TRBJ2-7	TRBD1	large	TGCGCCAGCAGCCAGCCGGGACAGGGTTTCGAAAGGCAGTACTTC	CASSQPGQGFERQYF
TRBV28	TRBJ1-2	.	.	TGTGCCAGCAGTTTGGAAGACAGAAGGGGCTACACCTTC	CASSLEDRRGYTF
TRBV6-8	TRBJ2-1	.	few	TGTGCCAGCAGTTCACATCCGGGGGCTTTGGAGTCCTACAATGAGCAGTTCTTC	CASSSHPGALESYNEQFF
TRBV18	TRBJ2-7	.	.	TGTGCCAGCTCCCGTTCCGGGGCGACGAACTACGAGCAGTACTTC	CASSRSGATNYEQYF
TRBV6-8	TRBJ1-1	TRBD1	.	TGTGCCAGCAGTCCCCCGGACAGGTACACTGAAGCTTTCTTT	CASSPPDRYTEAFF
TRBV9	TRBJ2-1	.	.	TGTGCCAGCAGCGGTCCTTCAAGGGAGCAGTTCTTC	CASSGPSREQFF
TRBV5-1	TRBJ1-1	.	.	TGCGCCAGCAGCTTCCGGGACAAGAACACTGAAGCTTTCTTT	CASSFRDKNTEAFF
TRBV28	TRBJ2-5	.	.	TGTGCCAGCTTACCGACGAGATTTATGACCGCCCAAGAGACCCAGTACTTC	CASLPTRFMTAQETQYF
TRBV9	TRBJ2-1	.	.	TGTGCCAGCAGCGCTCCAAACAATGAGCAGTTCTTC	CASSAPNNEQFF
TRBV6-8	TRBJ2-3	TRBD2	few	TGTGCCAGCAGTTACGTCCTAGCGGGGGGAGTGACAGATACGCAGTATTTT	CASSYVLAGGVTDTQYF
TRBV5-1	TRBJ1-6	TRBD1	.	TGCGCCAGCAGCTTGGGGGGCCCGGGACAGGCTAATTCACCCCTCCACTTT	CASSLGGPGQANSPLHF
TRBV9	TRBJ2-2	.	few	TGTGCCAGCAGAAGAAGGTCGGGGGACACCGGGGAGCTGTTTTTT	CASRRRSGDTGELFF
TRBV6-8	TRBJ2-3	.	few	TGTGCCAGCAGTTACCAGGGCCGTGGGGTCACAGATACGCAGTATTTT	CASSYQGRGVTDTQYF
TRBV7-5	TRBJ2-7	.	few	TGTGCCAGCAGCTTATCCGGGACAGGGTCCTACGAGCAGTACTTC	CASSLSGTGSYEQYF
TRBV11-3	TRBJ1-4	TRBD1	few	TGTGCCAGCAGTACAGGGGGTATGATTGGTGAAAAACTGTTTTTT	CASSTGGMIGEKLFF
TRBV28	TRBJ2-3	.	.	TGTGCCAGCAGTGATCCGACGGGCCTCACAGATACGCAGTATTTT	CASSDPTGLTDTQYF
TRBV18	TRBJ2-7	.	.	TGTGCCAGCTCAGGCGGGAATTCCTACGAGCAGTACTTC	CASSGGNSYEQYF
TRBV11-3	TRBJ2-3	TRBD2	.	TGTGCCAGCAGCTCGCCACTAGCGGGAGCTCCAGATACGCAGTATTTT	CASSSPLAGAPDTQYF
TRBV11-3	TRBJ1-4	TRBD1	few	TGTGCCAGCAGCACTGGGACAGGGAATAGTGAAAAACTGTTTTTT	CASSTGTGNSEKLFF
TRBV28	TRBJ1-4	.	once	TGTGCCAGCAAGGACGGGGGCGGAACTAATGAAAAACTGTTTTTT	CASKDGGGTNEKLFF
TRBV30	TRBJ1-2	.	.	TGTGCCTGGGAAGGGACTTTCAACTATGGCTACACCTTC	CAWEGTFNYGYTF
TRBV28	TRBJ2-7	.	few	TGTGCCAGCAGTTTATTTGGTCTTGGATACGAGCAGTACTTC	CASSLFGLGYEQYF
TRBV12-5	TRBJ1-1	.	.	TGTGCTAGTGGAGCCTCGGGGGGTGTGGGGATGAACACTGAAGCTTTCTTT	CASGASGGVGMNTEAFF
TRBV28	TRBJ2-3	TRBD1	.	TGTGCCAGCAGCCAAAGGGGACAGGGGTCGGATACGCAGTATTTT	CASSQRGQGSDTQYF
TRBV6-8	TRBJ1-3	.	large	TGTGCCGTTCATCCTGGGGGCTCTGGAAACACCATATATTTT	CAVHPGGSGNTIYF
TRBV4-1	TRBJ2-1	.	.	TGCGCCAGCAGCCAAGGGGACTCCTTCTACAATGAGCAGTTCTTC	CASSQGDSFYNEQFF
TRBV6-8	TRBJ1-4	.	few	TGTGCCAGCACCGATAGAGGTTTCGAAAAACTGTTTTTT	CASTDRGFEKLFF
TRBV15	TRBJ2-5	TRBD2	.	TGTGCCACCAGCAGAAACCTCGGACTAGCGGGGGGCCGGTCGGTGGAGACCCAGTACTTC	CATSRNLGLAGGRSVETQYF
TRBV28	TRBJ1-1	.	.	TGTGCCAGCAGTTCACTGGTCATGAACACTGAAGCTTTCTTT	CASSSLVMNTEAFF
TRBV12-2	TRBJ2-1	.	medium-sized	TGTGCCAGTCTAGCGGGGGGAAGGTACAATGAGCAGTTCTTC	CASLAGGRYNEQFF
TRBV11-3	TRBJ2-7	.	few	TGTGCCAGCAGCTTAGTAATAGTAGACAAAACCTACGAGCAGTACTTC	CASSLVIVDKTYEQYF
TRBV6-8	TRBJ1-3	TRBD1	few	TGTGCCAGCAGTCTACAGGGGTTAGGTGGAAACACCATATATTTT	CASSLQGLGGNTIYF
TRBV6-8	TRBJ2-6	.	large	TGTGCCAGCAGCCCAGAACCCGGGGCCAACGTCCTGACTTTC	CASSPEPGANVLTF
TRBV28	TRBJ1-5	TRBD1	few	TGTGCCAGCAGTTTAAGCACAGGGGGCGGTCAGCCCCAGCATTTT	CASSLSTGGGQPQHF
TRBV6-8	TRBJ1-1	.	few	TGTGCCAGCAGGGCAAGTATGAACACTGAAGCTTTCTTT	CASRASMNTEAFF
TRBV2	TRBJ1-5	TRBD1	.	TGTGCCAGCAGTTGGGGACAGACTTTCAATCAGCCCCAGCATTTT	CASSWGQTFNQPQHF
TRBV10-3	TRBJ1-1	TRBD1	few	TGTGCCATCAGTCTATCCGGACAGGGAAAGAGGACTGAAGCTTTCTTT	CAISLSGQGKRTEAFF
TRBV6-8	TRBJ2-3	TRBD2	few	TGTGCCAGCAGCGTAGCGGGAGGGCCAACAGATACGCAGTATTTT	CASSVAGGPTDTQYF
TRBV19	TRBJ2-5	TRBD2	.	TGTGCCAGTAGTGGCCGGAGCGGGGGCGCTCAAGAGACCCAGTACTTC	CASSGRSGGAQETQYF
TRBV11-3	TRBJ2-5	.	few	TGTGCCAGCAGCTTGGCCGGCAGCCAAGAGACCCAGTACTTC	CASSLAGSQETQYF
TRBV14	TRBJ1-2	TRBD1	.	TGTGCCAGCAGTCTTCTCAAGACAGGGGGCGGTGGCTACACCTTC	CASSLLKTGGGGYTF
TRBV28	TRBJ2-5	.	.	TGTGCCAGCACCTCAGACAAAGAGACCCAGTACTTC	CASTSDKETQYF
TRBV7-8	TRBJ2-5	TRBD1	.	TGTGCCAGCAGCCCCAGGGGGCGGGAGACCCAGTACTTC	CASSPRGRETQYF
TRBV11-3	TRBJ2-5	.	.	TGTGCCAGCAGCTTAAGCCGGGGCCAAGAGACCCAGTACTTC	CASSLSRGQETQYF
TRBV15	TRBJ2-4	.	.	TGTGCCACCAGCAGAGATCGGGACACCGTAGCCAAAAACATTCAGTACTTC	CATSRDRDTVAKNIQYF
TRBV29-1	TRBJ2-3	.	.	TGCAGCGTTGCCCGTGGGCCGAAGGATTCCACAGATACGCAGTATTTT	CSVARGPKDSTDTQYF
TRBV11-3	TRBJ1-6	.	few	TGTGCCAGCAGCTTTTCAGGGGATAATTCACCCCTCCACTTT	CASSFSGDNSPLHF
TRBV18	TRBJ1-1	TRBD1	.	TGTGCCAGCTCACCTTCCGGGACAGGGGGAACTGAAGCTTTCTTT	CASSPSGTGGTEAFF
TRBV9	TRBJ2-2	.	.	TGTGCCAGCAGCGGTCGTACCGGGGAGCTGTTTTTT	CASSGRTGELFF
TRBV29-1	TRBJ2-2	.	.	TGCAGCGTGGGAGGTGTAGACCGACCCGGGGAGCTGTTTTTT	CSVGGVDRPGELFF